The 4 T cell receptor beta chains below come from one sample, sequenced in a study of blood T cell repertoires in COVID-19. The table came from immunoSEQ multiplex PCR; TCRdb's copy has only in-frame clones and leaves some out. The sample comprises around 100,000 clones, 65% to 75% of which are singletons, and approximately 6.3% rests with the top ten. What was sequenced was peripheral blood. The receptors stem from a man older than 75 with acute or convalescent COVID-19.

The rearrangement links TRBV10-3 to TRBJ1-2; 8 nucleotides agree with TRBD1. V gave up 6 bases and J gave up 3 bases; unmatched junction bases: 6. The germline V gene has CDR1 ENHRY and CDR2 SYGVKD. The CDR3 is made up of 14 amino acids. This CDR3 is CAIRRTGSYYGYTF. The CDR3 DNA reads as TGTGCCATCAGGAGGACAGGGTCTTACTATGGCTACACCTTC.

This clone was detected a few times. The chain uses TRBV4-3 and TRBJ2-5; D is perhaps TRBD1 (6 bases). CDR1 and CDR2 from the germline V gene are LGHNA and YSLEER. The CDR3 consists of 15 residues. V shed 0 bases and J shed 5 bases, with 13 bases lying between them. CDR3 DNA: TGCGCCAGCAGCCAAGATGCTGGGGGCGGCGAGACCCAGTACTTC. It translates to CASSQDAGGGETQYF.

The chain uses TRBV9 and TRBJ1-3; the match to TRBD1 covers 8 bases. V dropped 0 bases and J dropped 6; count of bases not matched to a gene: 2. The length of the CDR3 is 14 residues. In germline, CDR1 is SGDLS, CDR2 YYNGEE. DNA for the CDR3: TGTGCCAGCAGCGTAGGGACAGGGCAAAACACCATATATTTT. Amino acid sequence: CASSVGTGQNTIYF. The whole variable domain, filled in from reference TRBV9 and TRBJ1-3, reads DSGVTQTPKHLITATGQRVTLRCSPRSGDLSVYWYQQSLDQGLQFLIQYYNGEERAKGNILERFSAQQFPDLHSELNLSSLELGDSALYFCASSVGTGQNTIYFGEGSWLTVV.

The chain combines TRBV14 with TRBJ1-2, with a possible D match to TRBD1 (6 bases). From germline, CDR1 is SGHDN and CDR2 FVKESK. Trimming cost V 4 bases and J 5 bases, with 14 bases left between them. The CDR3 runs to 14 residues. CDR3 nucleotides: TGTGCCAGCAGCCTTGCGGGGGCCCGATATGGCTACACCTTC. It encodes CASSLAGARYGYTF.